This is a list of T cell receptor beta chains from one sample in a study of blood T cells in healthy people across ages. TCRdb called the 5' RACE reads again in MiXCR, with one record for every CDR3 protein. The sample has 600,000 to 850,000 distinct CDR3 sequences; roughly two fifths are singletons. The sequencing input was blood. Receptor source: a woman aged 55-69 years in good health. Both conserved end residues are part of each CDR3. Expanded clones are given a class, and other clones once, few, many or no size at all.

V gene: TRBV7-2
CDR3 length: 13
clone size: NA
J gene: TRBJ2-3
CDR3 protein: CASRQPGTELEYF

V gene: TRBV5-1
CDR3 length: 14
clone size: few
J gene: TRBJ2-5
CDR3 protein: CASSTGTGQETQYF

V gene: TRBV6-6
CDR3 length: 14
clone size: NA
J gene: TRBJ2-7
CDR3 protein: CASRPVAGAREQYF

V gene: TRBV6-6
CDR3 length: 15
clone size: NA
J gene: TRBJ2-6
CDR3 protein: CASSDEVSGANVLTF

V gene: TRBV25-1
CDR3 length: 13
clone size: many
J gene: TRBJ2-3
CDR3 protein: CASYPSRADTQYF

V gene: TRBV12-3/TRBV12-4
CDR3 length: 13
clone size: NA
J gene: TRBJ2-1
CDR3 protein: CASSRSGGFEQFF

V gene: TRBV12-3/TRBV12-4
CDR3 length: 12
clone size: NA
J gene: TRBJ2-1
CDR3 protein: CASRLWDNEQFF

V gene: TRBV15
CDR3 length: 14
clone size: NA
J gene: TRBJ2-1
CDR3 protein: CATSRDLADNEQFF

V gene: TRBV6-2/TRBV6-3
CDR3 length: 17
clone size: many
J gene: TRBJ2-7
CDR3 protein: CASSYSWTSGTLNEQYF

V gene: TRBV29-1
CDR3 length: 13
clone size: many
J gene: TRBJ2-7
CDR3 protein: CSVIWQGSYEQYF

V gene: TRBV20-1
CDR3 length: 16
clone size: few
J gene: TRBJ2-5
CDR3 protein: CSAHETSGPYQETQYF

V gene: TRBV10-2
CDR3 length: 17
clone size: many
J gene: TRBJ2-3
CDR3 protein: CASSRLAGGESTDTQYF

V gene: TRBV29-1
CDR3 length: 12
clone size: NA
J gene: TRBJ2-5
CDR3 protein: CSGRVTQETQYF

V gene: TRBV6-4
CDR3 length: 17
clone size: NA
J gene: TRBJ1-5
CDR3 protein: CATPSRTGDNSNQPQHF

V gene: TRBV29-1
CDR3 length: 14
clone size: few
J gene: TRBJ1-2
CDR3 protein: CSVLAAGANYGYTF

V gene: TRBV27
CDR3 length: 12
clone size: NA
J gene: TRBJ1-6
CDR3 protein: CASKSHVPPLHF

V gene: TRBV7-3
CDR3 length: 17
clone size: NA
J gene: TRBJ2-6
CDR3 protein: CASSAFLQPPGANVLTF

V gene: TRBV12-3/TRBV12-4
CDR3 length: 17
clone size: few
J gene: TRBJ2-5
CDR3 protein: CASSTSTSGGGGETQYF

V gene: TRBV12-3/TRBV12-4
CDR3 length: 13
clone size: NA
J gene: TRBJ2-7
CDR3 protein: CASSATGTYEQYF

V gene: TRBV15
CDR3 length: 14
clone size: NA
J gene: TRBJ2-1
CDR3 protein: CATSNRQGRNEQFF

V gene: TRBV20-1
CDR3 length: 17
clone size: many
J gene: TRBJ2-7
CDR3 protein: CSAREILTVGASYEQYF

V gene: TRBV6-5
CDR3 length: 15
clone size: few
J gene: TRBJ1-2
CDR3 protein: CASSYSRTTGYGYTF

V gene: TRBV7-2
CDR3 length: 14
clone size: few
J gene: TRBJ2-1
CDR3 protein: CASSLRRGSNEQFF

V gene: TRBV6-6
CDR3 length: 16
clone size: NA
J gene: TRBJ2-5
CDR3 protein: CASSLNPQGLVETQYF

V gene: TRBV3-1
CDR3 length: 15
clone size: NA
J gene: TRBJ1-1
CDR3 protein: CVSSPTGVRNTEAFF

V gene: TRBV12-3/TRBV12-4
CDR3 length: 13
clone size: NA
J gene: TRBJ2-5
CDR3 protein: CASSLGQGVIQYF

V gene: TRBV29-1
CDR3 length: 13
clone size: NA
J gene: TRBJ2-2
CDR3 protein: CSVDREDTGELFF

V gene: TRBV5-1
CDR3 length: 15
clone size: NA
J gene: TRBJ2-5
CDR3 protein: CASSLAGQGQETQYF

V gene: TRBV25-1
CDR3 length: 15
clone size: NA
J gene: TRBJ2-7
CDR3 protein: CASSEPGTPRDEQYF

V gene: TRBV5-1
CDR3 length: 15
clone size: NA
J gene: TRBJ1-4
CDR3 protein: CASSFGQATNEKLFF

V gene: TRBV20-1
CDR3 length: 16
clone size: few
J gene: TRBJ2-3
CDR3 protein: CSARDPREGNTDTQYF